The 29 T cell receptor beta chains listed next were all sequenced from one sample in a study of T cells after somatic rescue of genetic block. Profiling relied on immunoSEQ multiplex PCR, and the TCRdb table lists in-frame clones only, not all of them. The table includes about 110,000 clones, over 80% detected once. The sequencing input was peripheral blood mononuclear cells (PBMCs). Receptor source: a woman aged 18-30 years.

This sequence joins TRBV5-4 and TRBJ2-3; 13 nucleotides match TRBD2. V shed 4 bases, J shed 5 bases, and the junction held 7 bases outside the gene matches. This CDR3 spans 16 amino acids. Germline V CDR1 and CDR2: SGHNT, YYREEE (reference sequence). The CDR3 DNA reads as TGTGCCAGCAGCCCCCCACTAGCGGGGGGGCGAGATACGCAGTATTTT. Translating gives CASSPPLAGGRDTQYF.

This sequence joins TRBV5-6 and TRBJ2-1; D remains ambiguous. V was pared by 0 bases and J by 6 bases, with 4 bases between. Germline CDR1 and CDR2: SGHDT and YYEEEE. The CDR3 is made up of 12 amino acids. This CDR3 is CASSLAANEQFF. Written as DNA, the CDR3 is TGTGCCAGCAGCTTGGCAGCCAATGAGCAGTTCTTC.

The table lists this clone with a count of one. The rearrangement joins TRBV29-1 to TRBJ1-3; TRBD1 matches 7 bases. The length of the CDR3 is 13 residues. The junction had 1 base not matched to a gene; V was cut back by 3 bases and J by 2 bases. The germline V gene has CDR1 SQVTM and CDR2 ANQGSEA. The CDR3: CSVDDRAGNTIYF. The CDR3 DNA reads as TGCAGCGTTGATGACAGGGCTGGAAACACCATATATTTT.

The chain uses TRBV5-4 and TRBJ1-2; D is unresolved. This CDR3 has 15 residues. CDR1 is SGHNT and CDR2 is YYREEE in the germline V gene (reference sequence). V lost 4 bases and J 4 bases, leaving 17 bases between the germline ends. The chain's CDR3 is CASSLLEGASYGYTF. As DNA, the CDR3 is TGTGCCAGCAGCCTGCTGGAGGGCGCCAGCTATGGCTACACCTTC. Supplemented by reference TRBV5-4 and TRBJ1-2, the full variable domain reads ETGVTQSPTHLIKTRGQQVTLRCSSQSGHNTVSWYQQALGQGPQFIFQYYREEENGRGNFPPRFSGLQFPNYSSELNVNALELDDSALYLCASSLLEGASYGYTFGSGTRLTVV.

The chain carries TRBV30 and TRBJ1-2; the match to TRBD1 covers 9 bases. CDR1 GTSNPN and CDR2 SVGIG come from the germline V gene (reference sequence). The V and J ends lost 5 bases and 3 bases, in that order; junction bases with no gene match: 1. This CDR3 region has 12 residues. CDR3: CAWDRGDYGYTF. Here the CDR3 DNA reads TGTGCCTGGGACAGGGGGGACTATGGCTACACCTTC.

This chain connects TRBV18 to TRBJ2-2, with D tentatively TRBD2 (6 bases). Germline lookup yields CDR1 KGHSH and CDR2 LQKENI. V was pared by 2 bases and J by 3 bases, with 7 bases between. CDR3 size: 14 residues. The CDR3 DNA reads TGTGCCAGCTCACCAACGGGGGACACCGGGGAGCTGTTTTTT. Residues: CASSPTGDTGELFF.

This clone has only a few counts. The rearrangement joins TRBV5-1 to TRBJ1-6; D unresolved. This CDR3 spans 15 amino acids. CDR1 SGHRS and CDR2 YFSETQ come from the germline V gene. V lost 0 bases to trimming and J lost 6 bases, with 10 bases between them. CDR3 nucleotide sequence: TGCGCCAGCAGCTTGGAACCGGGTAGTAATTCACCCCTCCACTTT. Protein product: CASSLEPGSNSPLHF. Complete variable domain (other parts from reference TRBV5-1 and TRBJ1-6): KAGVTQTPRYLIKTRGQQVTLSCSPISGHRSVSWYQQTPGQGLQFLFEYFSETQRNKGNFPGRFSGRQFSNSRSEMNVSTLELGDSALYLCASSLEPGSNSPLHFGNGTRLTVT.

The rearrangement links TRBV29-1 to TRBJ1-2; TRBD1 might be the D (6 bases). The germline gives CDR1 SQVTM, CDR2 ANQGSEA. The CDR3 spans 11 residues. The V and J ends lost 6 bases and 5 bases respectively, with 10 bases between them. CDR3 in amino acids: CSVRDKYGYTF. Written as DNA, the CDR3 is TGCAGCGTGAGGGACAAATATGGCTACACCTTC.

V usage is TRBV10-3 and J usage is TRBJ1-2; D is unresolved. CDR3 length: 13 residues. The germline gives CDR1 ENHRY, CDR2 SYGVKD. The ends were cut back, 4 bases at V and 5 bases at J, with 11 bases in the middle. CDR3 region: CAISGGKIYGYTF. The CDR3 DNA sequence: TGTGCCATCAGTGGCGGAAAGATATATGGCTACACCTTC.

V usage is TRBV7-5 and J usage is TRBJ2-3; the table's D gene call, TRBD1, was not cross checked with the DNA. TRBV7-5 is classified as a pseudogene. This CDR3 has 16 residues. This CDR3 is CVRSFIGQGLTDTQYF. The CDR3 DNA reads TGTGTCAGAAGCTTCATCGGACAGGGACTCACAGATACGCAGTATTTT.

The V gene is TRBV7-6, the J gene TRBJ2-3; D call uncertain. CDR1 is SGHVS, CDR2 FNYEAQ, per germline. This CDR3 spans 13 amino acids. The V end lost 0 bases, the J end lost 2 bases, and 3 bases lay between the germline ends. The CDR3 here is CASSLAPTDTQYF. The DNA for the CDR3 is TGTGCCAGCAGCTTAGCTCCCACAGATACGCAGTATTTT.

The chain recombines TRBV30 with TRBJ2-5; D tentatively fits TRBD1 or TRBD2 (5 bases each). From germline, CDR1 is GTSNPN and CDR2 SVGIG (reference sequence). CDR3 size: 14 residues. V was pared by 3 bases and J by 1 base, with 12 bases between. DNA for the CDR3: TGTGCCTGGAGCGTGGGGCTAGCCCAAGAGACCCAGTACTTC. As protein: CAWSVGLAQETQYF.

The chain links TRBV11-1 to TRBJ2-5; 7 positions agree with TRBD2. The germline V gene encodes CDR1 SGHAT and CDR2 FQDESV (reference sequence). The junction had 7 bases not matched to a gene; V was cut back by 7 bases and J by 2 bases. CDR3 length: 14 residues. CDR3 region: CASTVGGVQETQYF. The CDR3 bases are TGTGCCAGCACCGTTGGGGGGGTTCAAGAGACCCAGTACTTC.

This rearrangement joins TRBV9 to TRBJ1-2; D remains ambiguous. The germline V gene encodes CDR1 SGDLS and CDR2 YYNGEE. This CDR3 comprises 15 residues. Between the trimmed V and J ends, which lost 0 bases and 4 bases, there was a span of 13 bases. The CDR3 DNA sequence: TGTGCCAGCAGCGTAGCTACCGGCCCTAGCTATGGCTACACCTTC. This codes for CASSVATGPSYGYTF. The full variable domain, in which reference TRBV9 and TRBJ1-2 provide the parts outside the CDR3, is DSGVTQTPKHLITATGQRVTLRCSPRSGDLSVYWYQQSLDQGLQFLIQYYNGEERAKGNILERFSAQQFPDLHSELNLSSLELGDSALYFCASSVATGPSYGYTFGSGTRLTVV.

The chain couples TRBV10-3 to TRBJ2-2, with no clear D. The CDR3 is 15 residues long. Trimming removed 3 bases at V and 6 bases at J, with 14 bases between. Germline-derived CDR1 and CDR2 are ENHRY and SYGVKD. CDR3 loop: CAISDWEGIAGELFF. In DNA form, the CDR3 reads TGTGCCATCAGTGACTGGGAAGGGATTGCCGGGGAGCTGTTTTTT.

This clone has just a few counts. The rearrangement links TRBV27 to TRBJ2-5; the D is unclear. Germline values: CDR1 MNHEY, CDR2 SMNVEV (reference sequence). The CDR3 has 12 amino acids. The V gene lost 8 bases and the J gene lost 7 bases, with 14 bases spanning the gap. CDR3 loop: CASRLRSGTQYF. The CDR3 DNA sequence: TGTGCCAGCCGTCTTAGGTCCGGGACCCAGTACTTC.

The V gene is TRBV10-3, the J gene TRBJ2-5; D is perhaps TRBD1 (6 bases). From germline, CDR1 is ENHRY and CDR2 SYGVKD. The V end was cut by 8 bases, the J end by 5 bases, with 15 bases between. The CDR3 runs to 13 residues. CDR3: CAIASGVMETQYF. The CDR3 DNA follows: TGTGCCATCGCGTCAGGGGTGATGGAGACCCAGTACTTC.

The V call is TRBV2, the J call TRBJ2-2, with D possibly TRBD1 on 6 matching bases. Germline CDR1 and CDR2: SNHLY and FYNNEI. V dropped 11 bases and J dropped 5 bases, with 18 bases sitting between them. This CDR3 contains 14 residues. This chain's CDR3 is CADRKAGETGELFF. DNA of the CDR3: TGTGCCGACCGAAAGGCAGGGGAAACCGGGGAGCTGTTTTTT.

The chain links TRBV7-9 to TRBJ2-3; 9 nucleotides align to TRBD1. The CDR3 totals 13 residues. V gave up 5 bases and J gave up 3 bases; unmatched junction bases: 0. CDR1 and CDR2 from the germline V gene are SEHNR and FQNEAQ (reference sequence). The CDR3 is CASSDRGTDTQYF. CDR3 nucleotides: TGTGCCAGCAGCGACAGGGGGACAGATACGCAGTATTTT.

Judged by abundance, this clone is medium-sized. The V gene is TRBV6-6, the J gene TRBJ1-3, with D tentatively TRBD1 (6 bases). Trimming removed 10 bases from V and 0 bases from J, with 13 bases in between. The CDR3 spans 14 residues. Germline V CDR1 and CDR2: MNHNY, SVGAGI (reference sequence). This chain's CDR3 is CATKDSGSGNTIYF. In nucleotides, the CDR3 is TGTGCCACCAAGGACAGTGGCTCTGGAAACACCATATATTTT.

The chain combines TRBV7-6 with TRBJ2-1; maybe TRBD2 (6 bases). Germline CDR1 SGHVS, CDR2 FNYEAQ. Trimming shortened V by 3 bases and J by 12 bases, and 12 bases separated the two germline ends. This CDR3 has 12 residues. In DNA, the CDR3 is TGTGCCAGCAGCTTGGACCGGAGGGGGCAGTTCTTC. Amino acids: CASSLDRRGQFF.

The chain recombines TRBV5-1 with TRBJ1-1, with TRBD1 matching over 10 bases. The V segment lost 4 bases and the J segment 5 bases; nucleotides outside the gene matches: 11. The germline V gene encodes CDR1 SGHRS and CDR2 YFSETQ. The CDR3 contains 16 residues. CDR3 in DNA: TGCGCCAGCAGCGGGATAAACCGGGACAGGGGAACTGAAGCTTTCTTT. It is translated as CASSGINRDRGTEAFF.

This chain joins TRBV19 and TRBJ1-5; D might be TRBD1 (6 bases). This CDR3 has 13 amino acids. The ends were cut back, 8 bases at V and 2 bases at J, with 10 bases in the middle. Germline V CDR1 and CDR2: LNHDA, SQIVND (reference sequence). The CDR3 sequence is CASRRGGNQPQHF. The CDR3 DNA follows: TGTGCCAGTCGCAGGGGCGGCAATCAGCCCCAGCATTTT.

In this sample, this clone turned up once. V is TRBV5-1 and J is TRBJ1-2; D remains ambiguous. The CDR3 length is 14 residues. CDR1 is SGHRS, CDR2 YFSETQ, per germline. V was trimmed by 2 bases and J by 2 bases, leaving 10 bases between them. In nucleotides, the CDR3 is TGCGCCAGCAGCTTTGGAGACGCCAACTATGGCTACACCTTC. Protein sequence: CASSFGDANYGYTF.

This clone was counted only a few times. The chain's CDR3 is CASSQGETQYF. As DNA, the CDR3 is TGTGCCAGCTCACAGGGAGAGACCCAGTACTTC. The chain uses TRBV18 and TRBJ2-5; D not certain. The CDR3 spans 11 residues. Deletions cut 4 bases from V and 4 bases from J, with 4 bases between. From germline, CDR1 is KGHSH and CDR2 LQKENI.

The V call is TRBV6-6, the J call TRBJ2-7; TRBD1 aligns across 7 bases. Germline CDR1 and CDR2: MNHNY and SVGAGI (reference sequence). V was pared by 5 bases and J by 7 bases, with 11 bases of the junction left unmatched. The CDR3 extends over 14 amino acids. CDR3 residues: CASSALGQPREQYF. The CDR3 coding sequence is TGTGCCAGCAGTGCTCTGGGACAGCCGCGAGAGCAGTACTTC.

V and J are TRBV5-8 and TRBJ1-1, with D maybe TRBD1 (5 bases). Germline V gene lookup returns CDR1 SGHTS and CDR2 YDEGEE. The V gene lost 3 bases and the J gene lost 3 bases, with 15 bases spanning the gap. This CDR3 spans 15 amino acids. The chain's CDR3 is CASSSTRGGYTEAFF. The DNA for the CDR3 is TGTGCCAGCAGCTCAACCCGGGGGGGGTACACTGAAGCTTTCTTT.

This rearrangement joins TRBV5-5 to TRBJ1-5; TRBD1 matches at 8 bases. The CDR3 is made up of 14 amino acids. Germline trimming cut 4 bases from V and 8 bases from J; bases unmatched to any gene: 8. CDR1 and CDR2 (germline): SGHKS, YYEKEE (reference sequence). CDR3 sequence reads: CASSLRTGREPQHF. For the CDR3, the DNA is TGTGCCAGCAGCCTGAGGACAGGGCGGGAGCCCCAGCATTTT.

The rearrangement links TRBV19 to TRBJ2-7; the match to TRBD1 covers 8 bases. With 5 bases clipped from V and 6 bases from J, the junction kept 9 bases outside the gene matches. The CDR3 totals 14 residues. Germline V gene data show CDR1 as LNHDA and CDR2 as SQIVND (reference sequence). The CDR3 loop is CASSAPGDRREQYF. The CDR3 DNA reads as TGTGCCAGTAGTGCCCCCGGGGACAGGCGCGAGCAGTACTTC.